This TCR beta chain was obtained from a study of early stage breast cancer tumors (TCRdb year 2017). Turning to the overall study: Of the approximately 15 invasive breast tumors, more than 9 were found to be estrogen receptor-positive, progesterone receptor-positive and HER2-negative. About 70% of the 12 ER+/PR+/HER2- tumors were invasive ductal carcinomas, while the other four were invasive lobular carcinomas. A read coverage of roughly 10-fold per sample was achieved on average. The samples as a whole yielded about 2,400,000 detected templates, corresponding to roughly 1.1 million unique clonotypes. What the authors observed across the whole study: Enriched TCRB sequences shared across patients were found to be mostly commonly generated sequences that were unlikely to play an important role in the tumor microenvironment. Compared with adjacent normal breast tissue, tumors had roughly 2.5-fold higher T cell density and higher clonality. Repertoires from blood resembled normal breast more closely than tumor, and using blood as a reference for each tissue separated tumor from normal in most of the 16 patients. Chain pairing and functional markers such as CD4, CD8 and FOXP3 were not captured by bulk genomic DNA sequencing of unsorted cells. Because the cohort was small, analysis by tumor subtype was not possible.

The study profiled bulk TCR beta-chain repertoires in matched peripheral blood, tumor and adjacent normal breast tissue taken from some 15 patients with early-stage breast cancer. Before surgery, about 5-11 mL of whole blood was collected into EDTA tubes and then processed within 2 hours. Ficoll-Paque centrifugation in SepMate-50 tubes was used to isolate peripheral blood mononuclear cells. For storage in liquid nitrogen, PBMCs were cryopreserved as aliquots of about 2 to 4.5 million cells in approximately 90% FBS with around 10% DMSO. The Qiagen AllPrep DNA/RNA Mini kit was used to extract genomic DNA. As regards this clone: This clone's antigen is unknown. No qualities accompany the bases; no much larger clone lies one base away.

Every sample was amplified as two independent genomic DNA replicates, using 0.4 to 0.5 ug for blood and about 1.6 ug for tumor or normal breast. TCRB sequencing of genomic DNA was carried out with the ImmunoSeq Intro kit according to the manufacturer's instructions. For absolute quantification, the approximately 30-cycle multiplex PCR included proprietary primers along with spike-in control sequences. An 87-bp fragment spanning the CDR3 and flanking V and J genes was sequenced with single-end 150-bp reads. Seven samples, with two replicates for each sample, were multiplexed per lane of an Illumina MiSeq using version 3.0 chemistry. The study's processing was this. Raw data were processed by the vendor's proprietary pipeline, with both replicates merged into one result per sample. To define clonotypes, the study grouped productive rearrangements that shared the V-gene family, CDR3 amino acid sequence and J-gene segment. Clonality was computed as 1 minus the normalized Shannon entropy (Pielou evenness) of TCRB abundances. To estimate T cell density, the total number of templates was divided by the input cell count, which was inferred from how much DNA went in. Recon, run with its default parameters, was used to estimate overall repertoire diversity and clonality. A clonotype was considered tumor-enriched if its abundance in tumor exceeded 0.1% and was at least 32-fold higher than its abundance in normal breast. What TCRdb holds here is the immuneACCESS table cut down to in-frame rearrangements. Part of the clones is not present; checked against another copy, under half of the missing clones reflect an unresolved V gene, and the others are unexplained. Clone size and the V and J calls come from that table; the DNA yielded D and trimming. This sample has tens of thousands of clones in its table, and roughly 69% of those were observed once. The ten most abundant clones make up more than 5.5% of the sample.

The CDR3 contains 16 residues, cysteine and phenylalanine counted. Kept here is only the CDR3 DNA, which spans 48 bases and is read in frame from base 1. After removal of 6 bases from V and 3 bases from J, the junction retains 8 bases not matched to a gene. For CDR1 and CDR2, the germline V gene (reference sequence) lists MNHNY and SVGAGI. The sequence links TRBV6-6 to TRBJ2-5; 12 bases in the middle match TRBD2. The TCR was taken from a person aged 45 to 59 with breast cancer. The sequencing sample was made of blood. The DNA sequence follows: TGTGCCAGCAGGACCTCACTAGCGGGGGGCGAAGAGACCCAGTACTTC. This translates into CASRTSLAGGEETQYF.